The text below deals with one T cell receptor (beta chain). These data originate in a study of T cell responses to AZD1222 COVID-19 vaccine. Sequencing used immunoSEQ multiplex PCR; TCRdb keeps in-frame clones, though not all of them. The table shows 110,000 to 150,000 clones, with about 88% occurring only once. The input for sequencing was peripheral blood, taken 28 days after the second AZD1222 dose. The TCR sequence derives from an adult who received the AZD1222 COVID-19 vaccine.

The CDR3 here is CASRAGLHIPLHF. Written as DNA, the CDR3 is TGTGCCAGCAGGGCCGGGCTTCATATCCCCCTCCACTTT. The chain carries TRBV28 and TRBJ1-6; D is unresolved. The CDR3 length is 13 residues. The germline V gene encodes CDR1 MDHEN and CDR2 SYDVKM. Trimming stripped 6 bases from V and 13 bases from J, with 16 bases between.